These T cell receptor beta chains were read from a single sample in a study of T cell repertoires in aging, cancer and after chemotherapy. MiXCR was run by TCRdb on the multiplex PCR reads, yielding one entry per CDR3 protein. There are just under 6,500 distinct CDR3 sequences in the sample; 35% occur only once, and roughly 40% lies in the top ten. Sequenced sample: blood. The receptors were gathered from a human donor in good health. CDR3s include the opening cysteine and the closing phenylalanine or tryptophan. D genes are given only for firm matches. Clone size, where shown, is once, few, many, or a class for clones that have expanded.

d_gene: TRBD2
abundance: once
v_gene: TRBV29-1
j_gene: TRBJ2-7
CDR3aa: CSVEGPGLAGEKHSYEQYF
CDR3nt: TGCAGCGTTGAAGGACCGGGACTAGCGGGAGAAAAACACTCCTACGAGCAGTACTTC

d_gene: .
abundance: few
v_gene: TRBV15
j_gene: TRBJ1-5
CDR3aa: CATRPFSGQPQHF
CDR3nt: TGTGCCACCAGACCTTTTAGTGGGCAGCCCCAGCATTTT

d_gene: .
abundance: few
v_gene: TRBV27
j_gene: TRBJ1-1
CDR3aa: CASSLTLPNTEAFF
CDR3nt: TGTGCCAGCAGTTTAACACTACCGAACACTGAAGCTTTCTTT

d_gene: .
abundance: .
v_gene: TRBV6-6
j_gene: TRBJ2-7
CDR3aa: CASSESGWIYEQYF
CDR3nt: TGTGCCAGCAGTGAGTCAGGGTGGATCTACGAGCAGTACTTC

d_gene: .
abundance: .
v_gene: TRBV7-6
j_gene: TRBJ1-5
CDR3aa: CASSLGPRGRESQPQHF
CDR3nt: TGTGCCAGCAGCTTAGGACCGCGTGGGAGGGAAAGTCAGCCCCAGCATTTT

d_gene: .
abundance: .
v_gene: TRBV19
j_gene: TRBJ2-1
CDR3aa: CASRTRDGIYNEQFF
CDR3nt: TGTGCCAGTAGAACGCGGGACGGAATATACAATGAGCAGTTCTTC

d_gene: .
abundance: .
v_gene: TRBV6-1
j_gene: TRBJ2-7
CDR3aa: CASSERTVRPGEQYF
CDR3nt: TGTGCCAGCAGTGAACGGACGGTGCGGCCCGGCGAGCAGTACTTC

d_gene: .
abundance: few
v_gene: TRBV6-5
j_gene: TRBJ1-6
CDR3aa: CASSYSAGGEHSPLHF
CDR3nt: TGTGCCAGCAGTTACTCGGCCGGGGGCGAGCATTCACCCCTCCACTTT

d_gene: .
abundance: few
v_gene: TRBV27
j_gene: TRBJ2-1
CDR3aa: CASSQSGNEQFF
CDR3nt: TGTGCCAGCAGCCAGTCCGGCAATGAGCAGTTCTTC

d_gene: .
abundance: .
v_gene: TRBV19
j_gene: TRBJ2-5
CDR3aa: CASSPSVGSGETQYF
CDR3nt: TGTGCCAGTAGTCCCTCCGTTGGGTCGGGAGAGACCCAGTACTTC

d_gene: TRBD1
abundance: .
v_gene: TRBV11-2
j_gene: TRBJ2-7
CDR3aa: CASSSYRQGKEQYF
CDR3nt: TGTGCCAGCAGCTCCTACCGACAGGGAAAGGAGCAGTACTTC

d_gene: TRBD2
abundance: .
v_gene: TRBV18
j_gene: TRBJ2-7
CDR3aa: CASSPGGLAGHEQYF
CDR3nt: TGTGCCAGCTCACCAGGGGGACTAGCGGGACACGAGCAGTACTTC

d_gene: TRBD2
abundance: .
v_gene: TRBV6-5
j_gene: TRBJ2-1
CDR3aa: CASSFTSGGYNEQFF
CDR3nt: TGTGCCAGCAGCTTCACTAGCGGGGGTTACAATGAGCAGTTCTTC

d_gene: .
abundance: few
v_gene: TRBV12-3/TRBV12-4
j_gene: TRBJ2-7
CDR3aa: CASSFGQVSEQYF
CDR3nt: TGTGCCAGCAGTTTTGGGCAGGTTAGCGAGCAGTACTTC

d_gene: .
abundance: .
v_gene: TRBV5-6
j_gene: TRBJ2-1
CDR3aa: CASSLGSVRNEQFF
CDR3nt: TGTGCCAGCAGCTTGGGGTCCGTTAGAAATGAGCAGTTCTTC

d_gene: TRBD1
abundance: .
v_gene: TRBV28
j_gene: TRBJ1-6
CDR3aa: CASSPRTGKGSPLHF
CDR3nt: TGTGCCAGCAGTCCAAGGACAGGGAAGGGTTCACCCCTCCACTTT

d_gene: .
abundance: .
v_gene: TRBV12-3/TRBV12-4
j_gene: TRBJ1-1
CDR3aa: CASRSAGGRSTEAFF
CDR3nt: TGTGCCAGCAGATCCGCGGGAGGGAGGAGCACTGAAGCTTTCTTT

d_gene: TRBD1
abundance: few
v_gene: TRBV18
j_gene: TRBJ1-1
CDR3aa: CASSRTGANTEAFF
CDR3nt: TGTGCCAGCTCACGAACAGGGGCGAACACTGAAGCTTTCTTT

d_gene: .
abundance: .
v_gene: TRBV12-3/TRBV12-4
j_gene: TRBJ2-7
CDR3aa: CASSLCPECEQYF
CDR3nt: TGTGCCAGCAGTTTATGTCCGGAGTGCGAGCAGTACTTC

d_gene: TRBD1
abundance: .
v_gene: TRBV2
j_gene: TRBJ2-2
CDR3aa: CAIKQGQANTGELFF
CDR3nt: TGTGCAATAAAACAGGGACAGGCGAACACCGGGGAGCTGTTTTTT

d_gene: .
abundance: once
v_gene: TRBV11-3
j_gene: TRBJ1-4
CDR3aa: CASSPLNEKLFF
CDR3nt: TGTGCCAGCAGCCCCCTTAATGAAAAACTGTTTTTT

d_gene: .
abundance: medium-sized
v_gene: TRBV29-1
j_gene: TRBJ2-5
CDR3aa: CSVAGPGRQETQYF
CDR3nt: TGCAGCGTTGCGGGCCCAGGGAGGCAAGAGACCCAGTACTTC

d_gene: .
abundance: few
v_gene: TRBV24-1
j_gene: TRBJ2-2
CDR3aa: CATSDSRAGELFF
CDR3nt: TGTGCCACCAGTGATTCAAGGGCCGGGGAGCTGTTTTTT

d_gene: TRBD1
abundance: .
v_gene: TRBV5-6
j_gene: TRBJ2-5
CDR3aa: CASSPRGTETQYF
CDR3nt: TGTGCCAGCAGCCCCAGGGGGACGGAGACCCAGTACTTC

d_gene: .
abundance: few
v_gene: TRBV18
j_gene: TRBJ1-6
CDR3aa: CASSPLGRETPLHF
CDR3nt: TGTGCCAGCTCACCGTTGGGGCGTGAGACACCCCTCCACTTT

d_gene: .
abundance: few
v_gene: TRBV27
j_gene: TRBJ2-7
CDR3aa: CASSLGRSGSYEQYF
CDR3nt: TGTGCCAGCAGTTTAGGCAGGTCCGGCTCCTACGAGCAGTACTTC

d_gene: TRBD1
abundance: few
v_gene: TRBV6-2/TRBV6-3
j_gene: TRBJ1-5
CDR3aa: CASGTGQNQPQHF
CDR3nt: TGTGCCAGTGGGACAGGGCAAAATCAGCCCCAGCATTTT

d_gene: TRBD1
abundance: .
v_gene: TRBV30
j_gene: TRBJ1-1
CDR3aa: CAWSVKTGASTEAFF
CDR3nt: TGTGCCTGGAGTGTTAAGACAGGGGCTTCCACTGAAGCTTTCTTT

d_gene: .
abundance: .
v_gene: TRBV18
j_gene: TRBJ2-3
CDR3aa: CASSPDLEDTQYF
CDR3nt: TGTGCCAGCTCACCCGATCTGGAGGATACGCAGTATTTT

d_gene: TRBD1
abundance: .
v_gene: TRBV6-4
j_gene: TRBJ2-2
CDR3aa: CASSDSRTGAPGELFF
CDR3nt: TGTGCCAGCAGTGACTCAAGGACAGGGGCTCCCGGGGAGCTGTTTTTT

d_gene: .
abundance: .
v_gene: TRBV27
j_gene: TRBJ2-1
CDR3aa: CASMGYGPRNEQFF
CDR3nt: TGTGCCAGCATGGGTTACGGGCCCCGGAATGAGCAGTTCTTC

d_gene: .
abundance: .
v_gene: TRBV19
j_gene: TRBJ2-7
CDR3aa: CASSIGTPLEQYF
CDR3nt: TGTGCCAGTAGCATCGGGACTCCGCTCGAGCAGTACTTC

d_gene: .
abundance: .
v_gene: TRBV30
j_gene: TRBJ2-7
CDR3aa: CAWIPAGGRPYEQYF
CDR3nt: TGTGCCTGGATCCCTGCAGGGGGGCGACCCTACGAGCAGTACTTC

d_gene: .
abundance: .
v_gene: TRBV11-1
j_gene: TRBJ2-1
CDR3aa: CASSFDSFTMNEQFF
CDR3nt: TGTGCCAGCAGCTTCGACAGCTTTACAATGAATGAGCAGTTCTTC

d_gene: .
abundance: once
v_gene: TRBV27
j_gene: TRBJ1-1
CDR3aa: CASSFYSVNTEAFF
CDR3nt: TGTGCCAGCAGTTTCTACTCCGTTAACACTGAAGCTTTCTTT

d_gene: TRBD2
abundance: .
v_gene: TRBV7-9
j_gene: TRBJ2-2
CDR3aa: CASSHSGSKVTGELFF
CDR3nt: TGTGCCAGCAGCCATAGCGGGAGCAAGGTCACCGGGGAGCTGTTTTTT

d_gene: TRBD2
abundance: .
v_gene: TRBV12-3/TRBV12-4
j_gene: TRBJ2-1
CDR3aa: CASRGLASNEQFF
CDR3nt: TGTGCCAGCAGGGGACTAGCGTCCAATGAGCAGTTCTTC

d_gene: .
abundance: few
v_gene: TRBV5-1
j_gene: TRBJ2-1
CDR3aa: CASSLGFTSSYNEQFF
CDR3nt: TGCGCCAGCAGCTTGGGGTTCACTAGCTCCTACAATGAGCAGTTCTTC

d_gene: TRBD2
abundance: .
v_gene: TRBV19
j_gene: TRBJ2-3
CDR3aa: CASSIVGGSGTSATDTQYF
CDR3nt: TGTGCCAGTAGTATAGTCGGAGGGAGCGGGACTAGTGCCACAGATACGCAGTATTTT

d_gene: TRBD1
abundance: .
v_gene: TRBV30
j_gene: TRBJ1-1
CDR3aa: CAWGRTGNTEAFF
CDR3nt: TGTGCCTGGGGAAGGACAGGGAACACTGAAGCTTTCTTT

d_gene: TRBD1
abundance: .
v_gene: TRBV12-3/TRBV12-4
j_gene: TRBJ2-5
CDR3aa: CASSPGQGRETQYF
CDR3nt: TGTGCCAGCAGTCCAGGACAGGGGCGGGAGACCCAGTACTTC

d_gene: TRBD2
abundance: medium-sized
v_gene: TRBV29-1
j_gene: TRBJ2-3
CDR3aa: CSVTGSPAGADTQYF
CDR3nt: TGCAGCGTGACCGGGAGCCCTGCGGGGGCAGATACGCAGTATTTT

d_gene: TRBD1
abundance: .
v_gene: TRBV6-1
j_gene: TRBJ2-3
CDR3aa: CASSPGQGDRDTQYF
CDR3nt: TGTGCCAGCAGTCCGGGACAGGGGGATCGGGATACGCAGTATTTT

d_gene: .
abundance: .
v_gene: TRBV11-1
j_gene: TRBJ2-3
CDR3aa: CASSLGGTADTQYF
CDR3nt: TGTGCCAGCAGCTTAGGGGGTACGGCAGATACGCAGTATTTT

d_gene: .
abundance: .
v_gene: TRBV15
j_gene: TRBJ1-2
CDR3aa: CATSRDEAAPNGYTF
CDR3nt: TGTGCCACCAGCAGAGATGAGGCGGCACCGAATGGCTACACCTTC

d_gene: .
abundance: few
v_gene: TRBV18
j_gene: TRBJ2-7
CDR3aa: CASSPDVAGGRFSYEQYF
CDR3nt: TGTGCCAGCTCACCAGACGTTGCTGGGGGACGATTCTCCTACGAGCAGTACTTC

d_gene: .
abundance: .
v_gene: TRBV30
j_gene: TRBJ1-4
CDR3aa: CAWSAASRYGGLFF
CDR3nt: TGTGCCTGGAGTGCCGCTAGCCGTTACGGGGGACTGTTTTTT

d_gene: .
abundance: .
v_gene: TRBV7-2
j_gene: TRBJ1-2
CDR3aa: CASSLVGVGYTF
CDR3nt: TGTGCCAGCAGCTTGGTCGGGGTCGGCTACACCTTC

d_gene: .
abundance: .
v_gene: TRBV6-2/TRBV6-3
j_gene: TRBJ1-5
CDR3aa: CASSYLRGGNQPQHF
CDR3nt: TGTGCCAGCAGTTACCTTCGAGGGGGCAATCAGCCCCAGCATTTT

d_gene: .
abundance: few
v_gene: TRBV5-6
j_gene: TRBJ2-1
CDR3aa: CASSIVRRGRNEQFF
CDR3nt: TGTGCCAGCAGCATAGTGCGGAGGGGGCGCAATGAGCAGTTCTTC

d_gene: TRBD1
abundance: .
v_gene: TRBV7-9
j_gene: TRBJ2-1
CDR3aa: CASSDYRGRSYNEQFF
CDR3nt: TGTGCCAGCAGCGACTACAGGGGGCGGTCCTACAATGAGCAGTTCTTC

d_gene: .
abundance: few
v_gene: TRBV5-6
j_gene: TRBJ2-7
CDR3aa: CASRSLGEQYF
CDR3nt: TGTGCCAGCAGGTCCCTCGGCGAGCAGTACTTC

d_gene: .
abundance: .
v_gene: TRBV10-3
j_gene: TRBJ2-1
CDR3aa: CAISTGGASSYNEQFF
CDR3nt: TGTGCCATCAGTACGGGGGGCGCTAGCTCCTACAATGAGCAGTTCTTC

d_gene: .
abundance: .
v_gene: TRBV6-1
j_gene: TRBJ1-2
CDR3aa: CASSERNYGYTF
CDR3nt: TGTGCCAGCAGTGAACGGAACTATGGCTACACCTTC